This T cell receptor beta chain was identified during a study of T cell clonality in common variable immunodeficiency. Germline V gives CDR1 SGHAT, CDR2 FQNNGV. The CDR3 runs to 15 residues. V was pared by 2 bases and J by 7 bases, with 14 bases between. There are many counts of this clone. The CDR3 goes on 3 residues after the read ends, and that part is filled in from the germline J gene. Repertoires were generated with immunoSEQ multiplex PCR, while TCRdb's copy carries only in-frame clones and drops some. Listed for the sample are 30,000 to 40,000 clones, none seen a single time. The receptor was derived from a person aged 18-70 years in good health. The sample consisted of peripheral blood mononuclear cells. V gene TRBV11-2 combines with J gene TRBJ2-2, with D tentatively TRBD1 (6 bases). The CDR3 region is CASSLTKQGHGELFF. Partial CDR3 DNA: TGTGCCAGCAGCTTAACCAAACAGGGTCACGGGGAG.